Presented here are 19 T cell receptor beta chains from one specimen sequenced in a study of blood T cells in healthy people across ages. A sample-barcoded 5' primer and a J-beta primer mix were used in a second PCR of roughly 7 to 11 cycles. Via MiXCR, TCRdb re-called the 5' RACE reads, giving one row per CDR3 protein. This sample yields hundreds of thousands of distinct CDR3 sequences, of which about 30% are seen a single time; approximately 15% belongs to the top ten. The specimen sequenced was blood. The receptors derive from a woman older than 75 in good health.

As to this clonotype: This may stem from a read error, because a much larger clone lies one nucleotide away. The genes are TRBV10-2 and TRBJ2-7, with D hard to call. The V end was cut by 7 bases, the J end by 6 bases, with 13 bases between. The CDR3 spans 12 residues. Per germline, CDR1 WSHSY and CDR2 SAAADI. CDR3: CASMSSRAEQYF. In DNA form, the CDR3 reads TGCGCCAGCATGTCTTCTAGGGCCGAGCAGTACTTC.

In this sample, this clonotype turned up many times. The V gene is TRBV27, the J gene TRBJ2-3; D may be TRBD1 (6 bases). CDR1 is MNHEY, CDR2 SMNVEV, per germline (reference sequence). Trimming stripped 4 bases from V and 0 bases from J, with 17 bases between. The CDR3 spans 17 residues. The CDR3 DNA follows: TGTGCCAGCAGTTCCCAGGGGACCATCACTAGCACAGATACGCAGTATTTT. Amino acid sequence: CASSSQGTITSTDTQYF.

The CDR3 DNA reads TGTGCCAGCAACCCCGACAGTAACACCGGGGAGCTGTTTTTT. The encoded protein is CASNPDSNTGELFF. The chain employs TRBV11-2 and TRBJ2-2; possibly TRBD1 for D (5 bases). This CDR3 spans 14 amino acids. The germline V gene encodes CDR1 SGHAT and CDR2 FQNNGV. V lost 7 bases and J 2 bases, leaving 11 bases between the germline ends.

Notes on this clonotype: This could be a read error, since a much larger clone is one nucleotide away. The J gene is TRBJ1-4, the V gene TRBV4-1; D not certain. The CDR3 runs 13 residues. The germline V gene encodes CDR1 MGHRA and CDR2 YSYEKL. Trimming left V 1 base short and J 10 bases short, with 10 bases between. This chain's CDR3 is CASSQARPRKLFF. The CDR3 bases are TGCGCCAGCAGCCAAGCGAGGCCCAGAAAACTGTTTTTT.

This clonotype occurred many times. This rearrangement joins TRBV5-5 to TRBJ2-7; 7 nucleotides align to TRBD1. J was trimmed by 0 bases and V by 5 bases; bases with no gene match: 5. The germline CDR1 and CDR2 sequences are SGHKS and YYEKEE (reference sequence). The CDR3 runs to 14 residues. The CDR3 is CASRARDSSYEQYF. CDR3 DNA: TGTGCCAGCAGGGCCCGGGACAGCTCCTACGAGCAGTACTTC.

This clonotype was seen many times. V gene TRBV6-2 or TRBV6-3 combines with J gene TRBJ2-7; D possibly uses TRBD1 or TRBD2 (6 bases each). Looked up from germline, CDR1 is MNHEY and CDR2 is SVGEGT. The CDR3 is made up of 16 amino acids. V lost 4 bases, J lost 0 bases, and 16 bases lay in between. The CDR3 nucleotides are TGTGCCAGCAGTTTTCGGGGGCCCCCGACCTCCTACGAGCAGTACTTC. This translates into CASSFRGPPTSYEQYF.

CDR3 nucleotide sequence: TGTGCCAGCAGGCAAACACAGGGGGACTATGGCTACACCTTC. It encodes CASRQTQGDYGYTF. V usage is TRBV12-3 or TRBV12-4 and J usage is TRBJ1-2, with 8 bases aligning to TRBD1. The CDR3 is 14 amino acids. V dropped 6 bases and J dropped 3; count of bases not matched to a gene: 6.

This clonotype has a count of ten or more. Written as DNA, the CDR3 is TGTGCCAGCAGCATGTACAGGTTCTACGAGCAGTACTTC. It specifies CASSMYRFYEQYF. The rearrangement uses TRBV2 and TRBJ2-7; D may be TRBD1 (5 bases). The germline V gene has CDR1 SNHLY and CDR2 FYNNEI. CDR3 size: 13 residues. Trimming cost V 6 bases and J 3 bases, with 12 bases left between them.

This clonotype occurred once. This chain links TRBV15 with TRBJ2-4, with 10 positions matching TRBD2. CDR1 is LNHNV and CDR2 is YYDKDF in the germline V gene (reference sequence). The CDR3 has 16 residues. Losses at the gene ends were 3 bases for V and 5 bases for J; bases not matched to a gene: 7. The CDR3 reads CATSRGVGLAENIQYF. The CDR3 coding sequence is TGTGCCACCAGCAGGGGAGTTGGACTAGCGGAAAACATTCAGTACTTC.

This clonotype showed up just once. V and J are TRBV27 and TRBJ2-3; D call uncertain. The germline gives CDR1 MNHEY, CDR2 SMNVEV (reference sequence). Trimming cost V 3 bases and J 4 bases, with 11 bases left between them. CDR3 length: 14 residues. CDR3 in amino acids: CASSFYSWSDTQYF. The CDR3 nucleotides read TGTGCCAGCAGTTTTTATAGCTGGTCAGATACGCAGTATTTT.

This clonotype was observed at least ten times. The V and J genes are TRBV7-8 and TRBJ2-1; TRBD1 matches 8 bases. V lost 3 bases and J lost 7; bases outside the gene matches: 20. CDR3 length equals 19 residues. Germline V gene lookup returns CDR1 SGHVS and CDR2 FQNEAQ. The CDR3, as DNA: TGTGCCAGCAGCTTGAACTCGGGACAGGTAAATTTAGGAGGAAATGAGCAGTTCTTC. Encoded protein: CASSLNSGQVNLGGNEQFF.

This clonotype has more than one count but fewer than ten. An end of the junction differs from the germline gene, which may be a read error. The chain couples TRBV20-1 to TRBJ1-1, with D perhaps matching TRBD1 (6 bases). Germline values: CDR1 DFQATT, CDR2 SNEGSKA (reference sequence). The CDR3 is 15 amino acids. The CDR3 nucleotides read TGCAGTGCTAGGGATTCAGGGGTGTTGAACACCGAAGCTTTCTTT. Protein product: CSARDSGVLNTEAFF.

The DNA of the CDR3 is TGTGCCAGCAGCTCCCACGCGGGTGCCCTTGAAGCTTTCTTT. This sequence encodes CASSSHAGALEAFF. This chain uses TRBV7-9 with TRBJ1-1; D not resolved. The germline CDR1 and CDR2 sequences are SEHNR and FQNEAQ (reference sequence). V lost 4 bases to trimming and J lost 7 bases, with 16 bases between them. This CDR3 comprises 14 residues.

Note on this clonotype: The conserved closing phenylalanine or tryptophan is absent in this CDR3, likely reflecting a read error. The DNA is left out, because the CDR3 cannot be placed on it with certainty; the CDR3 is given as TCRdb lists it. This chain connects TRBV12-3 or TRBV12-4 to TRBJ1-2. The CDR3 has 18 amino acids, counting both end residues. This CDR3 reads CVSTGRVGQGQGNYGYTC.

This clonotype occurred a few times. The chain carries TRBV2 and TRBJ2-4; D possibly corresponds to TRBD1 (6 bases). Germline loops: CDR1 SNHLY, CDR2 FYNNEI. The CDR3 runs to 15 residues. Trimming shortened V by 1 base and J by 0 bases, and 7 bases separated the two germline ends. The CDR3 sequence: CASSEGTVAKNIQYF. CDR3 in DNA: TGTGCCAGCAGTGAAGGGACAGTAGCCAAAAACATTCAGTACTTC.

This clonotype was detected ten times or more. The chain employs TRBV7-2 and TRBJ2-5, with D tentatively TRBD1 or TRBD2 (5 bases each). The germline V and J ends were trimmed by 5 bases and 2 bases, with 15 bases remaining between them. This CDR3 is built from 15 residues. Germline V gene data show CDR1 as SGHTA and CDR2 as FQGNSA. DNA of the CDR3: TGTGCCAGCAGCGTTGCCACCGGGGCTCAAGAGACCCAGTACTTC. This encodes CASSVATGAQETQYF.

This clonotype has more than one count but fewer than ten. The gene calls are TRBV20-1 and TRBJ2-2, with D unresolved. This CDR3 contains 12 residues. The V and J ends lost 2 bases and 5 bases respectively, with 6 bases between them. Germline V gene lookup returns CDR1 DFQATT and CDR2 SNEGSKA (reference sequence). Here the CDR3 reads CSARSGTGELFF. The CDR3 DNA is TGCAGTGCTAGATCCGGGACCGGGGAGCTGTTTTTT.

This rearrangement joins TRBV20-1 to TRBJ2-5; TRBD1 agrees at 10 bases. The better agreement between TRBJ2-7 and the DNA end casts doubt on the J call. The CDR3 runs to 14 residues. Germline-derived CDR1 and CDR2 are DFQATT and SNEGSKA (reference sequence). The CDR3 DNA reads as TGCAGTGCTTTTCCCGGGACAGGGGTCAACGAGCAGTACTTC. Protein: CSAFPGTGVNEQYF.

V usage is TRBV5-1 and J usage is TRBJ2-1; 8 positions agree with TRBD1. The germline gives CDR1 SGHRS, CDR2 YFSETQ. The V segment lost 0 bases and the J segment 4 bases; nucleotides outside the gene matches: 3. The CDR3 runs 15 residues. CDR3 bases: TGCGCCAGCAGCTTGGGACAGGGGATATACAATGAGCAGTTCTTC. This codes for CASSLGQGIYNEQFF.